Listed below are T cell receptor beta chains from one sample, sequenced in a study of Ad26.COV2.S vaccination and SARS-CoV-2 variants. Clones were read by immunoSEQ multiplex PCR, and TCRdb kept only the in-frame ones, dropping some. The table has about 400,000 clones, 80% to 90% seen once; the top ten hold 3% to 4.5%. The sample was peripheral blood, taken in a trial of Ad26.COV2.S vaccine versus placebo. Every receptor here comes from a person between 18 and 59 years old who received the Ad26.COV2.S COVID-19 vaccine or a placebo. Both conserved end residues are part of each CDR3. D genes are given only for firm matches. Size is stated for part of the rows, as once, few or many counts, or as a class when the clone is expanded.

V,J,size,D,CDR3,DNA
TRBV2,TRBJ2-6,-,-,CASSDTVPRGANVLTF,TGTGCCAGCAGTGATACAGTCCCTAGGGGGGCCAACGTCCTGACTTTC
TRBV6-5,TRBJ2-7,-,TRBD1,CASRRTGGAEQYF,TGTGCCAGCCGACGGACAGGGGGCGCCGAGCAGTACTTC
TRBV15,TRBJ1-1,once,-,CATSRDRADTEAFF,TGTGCCACCAGCAGAGATCGGGCAGATACTGAAGCTTTCTTT
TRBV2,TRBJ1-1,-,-,CASSEQNTEAFF,TGTGCCAGCAGTGAACAAAACACTGAAGCTTTCTTT
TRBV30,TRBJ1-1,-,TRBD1,CAWTTTGTTEAFF,TGTGCCTGGACGACGACAGGGACCACTGAAGCTTTCTTT
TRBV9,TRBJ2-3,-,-,CASSVSGTHTDTQYF,TGTGCCAGCAGCGTTTCCGGGACTCACACAGATACGCAGTATTTT
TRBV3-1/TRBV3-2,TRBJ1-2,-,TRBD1,CASSQDGFRGQANYGYTF,TGTGCCAGCAGCCAAGATGGGTTCCGAGGACAGGCTAACTATGGCTACACCTTC
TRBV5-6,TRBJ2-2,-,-,CASSLVRGELFF,TGTGCCAGCAGCTTGGTCCGGGGGGAGCTGTTTTTT
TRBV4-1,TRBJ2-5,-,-,CASSQVRGKETQYF,TGCGCCAGCAGCCAAGTTCGCGGAAAAGAGACCCAGTACTTC
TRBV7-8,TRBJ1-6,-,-,CASSPRRANSPLHF,TGTGCCAGCAGCCCCCGGAGGGCGAATTCACCCCTCCACTTT
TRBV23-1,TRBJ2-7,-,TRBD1,CASSQSTSGTGVYEQYF,TGCGCCAGCAGTCAATCAACCTCCGGGACAGGGGTCTACGAGCAGTACTTC
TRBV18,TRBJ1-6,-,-,CASSPAGDRSPLHF,TGTGCCAGCTCCCCCGCGGGGGACCGTTCACCCCTCCACTTT
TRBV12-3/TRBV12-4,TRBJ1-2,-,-,CASTRLGGGYTF,TGTGCCAGCACCAGACTCGGGGGAGGCTACACCTTC
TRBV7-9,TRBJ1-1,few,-,CASSLLGTMNTEAFF,TGTGCCAGCAGCTTACTCGGGACCATGAACACTGAAGCTTTCTTT
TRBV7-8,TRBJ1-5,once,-,CASSKNSNQPQHF,TGTGCCAGCAGCAAAAATAGCAATCAGCCCCAGCATTTT
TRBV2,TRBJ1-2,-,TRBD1,CASRRTGLTPGYTF,TGTGCCAGCAGGCGGACAGGGTTAACGCCAGGCTACACCTTC
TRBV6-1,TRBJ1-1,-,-,CASSEAGLNTEAFF,TGTGCCAGCAGTGAGGCAGGCCTGAACACTGAAGCTTTCTTT
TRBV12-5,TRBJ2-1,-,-,CASGLVMGAEQFF,TGTGCTAGTGGTTTGGTAATGGGGGCCGAGCAGTTCTTC
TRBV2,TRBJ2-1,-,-,CASSPSRSYNEQFF,TGTGCCAGCAGTCCCAGCCGTTCCTACAATGAGCAGTTCTTC
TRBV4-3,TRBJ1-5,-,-,CASSQEVTGPQHF,TGCGCCAGCAGCCAAGAGGTGACCGGGCCCCAGCATTTT
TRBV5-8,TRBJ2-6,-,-,CASSLAGTGVGSGANVLTF,TGTGCCAGCAGCTTGGCAGGTACGGGGGTCGGCTCTGGGGCCAACGTCCTGACTTTC
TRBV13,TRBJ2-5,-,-,CASSSRQGSGETQYF,TGTGCCAGCAGCTCCCGTCAGGGCTCGGGAGAGACCCAGTACTTC
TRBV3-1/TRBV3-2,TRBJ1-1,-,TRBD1,CASSSEDRENTEAFF,TGTGCCAGCAGTTCCGAGGACAGGGAGAACACTGAAGCTTTCTTT
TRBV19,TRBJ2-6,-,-,CASQSGSSGANVLTF,TGTGCCTCACAATCCGGTAGCTCTGGGGCCAACGTCCTGACTTTC
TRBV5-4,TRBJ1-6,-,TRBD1,CASSLGQGQDSPLHF,TGTGCCAGCAGCCTGGGACAGGGACAAGATTCACCCCTCCACTTT
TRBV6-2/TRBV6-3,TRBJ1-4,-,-,CASSWSGEKLFF,TGTGCCAGCAGTTGGAGCGGTGAAAAACTGTTTTTT
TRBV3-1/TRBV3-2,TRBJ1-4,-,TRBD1,CASSLYLWGGPGQGPEKLFF,TGTGCCAGCAGCCTCTACCTGTGGGGGGGCCCGGGACAGGGTCCTGAAAAACTGTTTTTT
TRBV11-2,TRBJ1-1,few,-,CASSLDDRFSTNTEAFF,TGTGCCAGCAGCTTGGACGACAGGTTTTCAACGAACACTGAAGCTTTCTTT
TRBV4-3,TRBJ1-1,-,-,CASSLDGIHTEAFF,TGCGCCAGCAGCCTGGACGGGATTCACACTGAAGCTTTCTTT
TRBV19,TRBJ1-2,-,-,CASSLGPGALYGYTF,TGTGCCAGTAGTTTGGGTCCGGGGGCCCTCTATGGCTACACCTTC
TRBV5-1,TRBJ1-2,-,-,CASSQDKDGYTF,TGCGCCAGCAGCCAGGACAAAGATGGCTACACCTTC
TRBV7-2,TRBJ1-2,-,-,CASSLDPGTPSGYTF,TGTGCCAGCAGCTTGGACCCCGGGACACCGTCTGGCTACACCTTC
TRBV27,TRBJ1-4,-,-,CASRRTVPNEKLFF,TGTGCCAGCAGACGGACAGTCCCTAATGAAAAACTGTTTTTT
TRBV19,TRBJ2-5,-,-,CASTRSGEETQYF,TGTGCCAGTACCCGGTCGGGCGAAGAGACCCAGTACTTC
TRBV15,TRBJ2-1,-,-,CATSRDEPRYEQFF,TGTGCCACCAGCAGAGACGAACCGAGGTATGAGCAGTTCTTC
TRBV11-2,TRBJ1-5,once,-,CASSPDQGPYQPQHF,TGTGCCAGCAGCCCTGATCAGGGGCCCTATCAGCCCCAGCATTTT
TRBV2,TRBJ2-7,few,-,CASSELGLQGIQYF,TGTGCCAGCAGTGAATTGGGATTGCAGGGAATTCAGTACTTC
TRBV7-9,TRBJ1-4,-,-,CASSLDSEKLFF,TGTGCCAGCAGCTTAGACAGTGAAAAACTGTTTTTT
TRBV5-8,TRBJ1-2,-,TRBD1,CASSLERGPSGYTF,TGTGCCAGCAGCTTAGAAAGGGGGCCGAGTGGCTACACCTTC
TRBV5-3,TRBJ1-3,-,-,CARSPFARAASGNTIYF,TGTGCCAGAAGCCCCTTCGCGCGAGCAGCCTCTGGAAACACCATATATTTT
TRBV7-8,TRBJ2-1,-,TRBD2,CASSLPGLAGHNEQFF,TGTGCCAGCAGCTTGCCGGGACTAGCGGGACACAATGAGCAGTTCTTC
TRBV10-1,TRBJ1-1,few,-,CASSVTGLNTEAFF,TGCGCCAGCAGTGTTACCGGCCTGAACACTGAAGCTTTCTTT
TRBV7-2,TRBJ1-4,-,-,CASSLETGRNEKLFF,TGTGCCAGCAGCTTAGAGACAGGACGTAATGAAAAACTGTTTTTT
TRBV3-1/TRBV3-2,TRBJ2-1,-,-,CASSRGARTSYNEQFF,TGTGCCAGCAGCCGGGGGGCCCGAACCTCCTACAATGAGCAGTTCTTC
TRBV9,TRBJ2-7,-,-,CASSGSSYEQYF,TGTGCCAGCAGCGGCTCATCCTACGAGCAGTACTTC
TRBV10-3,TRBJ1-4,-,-,CAISETQGSSLGEKLFF,TGTGCCATCAGTGAGACCCAGGGGAGTTCACTCGGTGAAAAACTGTTTTTT
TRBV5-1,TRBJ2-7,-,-,CASSPSGSYEQYF,TGCGCCAGCAGCCCCTCAGGGTCGTACGAGCAGTACTTC
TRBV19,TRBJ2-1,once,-,CASSLSLRGEQFF,TGTGCCAGTAGTTTGAGTCTCCGCGGGGAGCAGTTCTTC